One and the same sample provided the 8 T cell receptor beta chains below, sequenced in a study of blood T cells in healthy people across ages. A second about 6 to 11 cycle PCR used barcoded and J-beta primers. One entry per CDR3 protein results from TCRdb running MiXCR on the 5' RACE reads. Of 1.5 million to 2 million distinct CDR3 sequences listed, about two fifths are singletons. The source material was blood. These TCRs come from a human donor in good health.

The chain combines TRBV19 with TRBJ1-2; D is unresolved. Deletions cut 1 base from V and 3 bases from J, with 12 bases between. This CDR3 is 15 amino acids long. The germline V gene has CDR1 LNHDA and CDR2 SQIVND (reference sequence). CDR3 nucleotide sequence: TGTGCCAGTAGTATAGTCGAAGTGACTTACTATGGCTACACCTTC. Its protein is CASSIVEVTYYGYTF.

This chain uses TRBV15 with TRBJ2-7; 8 bases agree with TRBD2. V gave up 0 bases and J gave up 3 bases; unmatched junction bases: 1. The CDR3 loop spans 14 amino acids. Germline assignment: CDR1 LNHNV and CDR2 YYDKDF (reference sequence). DNA for the CDR3: TGTGCCACCAGCAGAGATAGCGGGGACTACGAGCAGTACTTC. Its translation is CATSRDSGDYEQYF. Filled out from reference TRBV15 and TRBJ2-7, the complete variable domain reads DAMVIQNPRYQVTQFGKPVTLSCSQTLNHNVMYWYQQKSSQAPKLLFHYYDKDFNNEADTPDNFQSRRPNTSFCFLDIRSPGLGDTAMYLCATSRDSGDYEQYFGPGTRLTVT.

The chain uses TRBV7-2 and TRBJ1-2, with 10 bases aligning to TRBD1. CDR3 length: 15 residues. The V gene end was trimmed by 4 bases and the J gene end by 2 bases; junction bases not matched to a gene: 4. Germline-derived CDR1 and CDR2 are SGHTA and FQGNSA. The CDR3 spells CASSSGQGVNYGYTF. In DNA, the CDR3 is TGTGCCAGCAGCTCTGGACAGGGGGTGAACTATGGCTACACCTTC.

This clonotype was counted only a few times. The V gene is TRBV9, the J gene TRBJ1-2, with unresolved D. The CDR3 spans 14 residues. V dropped 0 bases and J dropped 7 bases, with 13 bases sitting between them. CDR1 and CDR2 (germline): SGDLS, YYNGEE. Here the CDR3 DNA reads TGTGCCAGCAGCGTAGAAGTCGAAGCGGGTGGCTACACCTTC. Its translation is CASSVEVEAGGYTF.

The chain recombines TRBV29-1 with TRBJ1-1; D not certain. Germline CDR1 reads SQVTM; CDR2 reads ANQGSEA. CDR3 length equals 14 residues. V was pared by 6 bases and J by 2 bases, with 16 bases between. DNA of the CDR3: TGCAGCGTCGCGGTGACACGGACTAACACTGAAGCTTTCTTT. Protein product: CSVAVTRTNTEAFF.

The gene calls are TRBV4-2 and TRBJ2-1; D remains unclear. The CDR3 is 16 residues long. V was pared by 1 base and J by 0 bases, with 10 bases between. Germline assignment: CDR1 LGHNA and CDR2 YNFKEQ. The CDR3 reads CASSQAGYNSYNEQFF. The CDR3 bases are TGTGCCAGCAGCCAAGCCGGATACAACTCCTACAATGAGCAGTTCTTC.

In its sample, this clonotype was seen many times. A much larger clone is a single base away; this may be a read error. DNA for the CDR3: TGTGCCAGCAGTGAACTGAGCGGTCAGCAAGGCTACGAGCAGTACTTC. Translation gives CASSELSGQQGYEQYF. The chain employs TRBV25-1 and TRBJ2-7; perhaps TRBD2 as D (5 bases). Trimming took 2 bases from V and 3 from J, leaving 17 bases between them. Germline assignment: CDR1 MGHDK and CDR2 SYGVNS. The CDR3 consists of 16 residues.

This clonotype appeared once. This sequence joins TRBV27 and TRBJ2-1; D gene unclear. The V end was cut by 3 bases, the J end by 6 bases, with 12 bases between. This CDR3 contains 14 residues. Germline V gene data show CDR1 as MNHEY and CDR2 as SMNVEV (reference sequence). CDR3 protein: CASSFGSVCNEQFF. The CDR3 nucleotides are TGTGCCAGCAGTTTTGGCTCAGTTTGCAATGAGCAGTTCTTC.